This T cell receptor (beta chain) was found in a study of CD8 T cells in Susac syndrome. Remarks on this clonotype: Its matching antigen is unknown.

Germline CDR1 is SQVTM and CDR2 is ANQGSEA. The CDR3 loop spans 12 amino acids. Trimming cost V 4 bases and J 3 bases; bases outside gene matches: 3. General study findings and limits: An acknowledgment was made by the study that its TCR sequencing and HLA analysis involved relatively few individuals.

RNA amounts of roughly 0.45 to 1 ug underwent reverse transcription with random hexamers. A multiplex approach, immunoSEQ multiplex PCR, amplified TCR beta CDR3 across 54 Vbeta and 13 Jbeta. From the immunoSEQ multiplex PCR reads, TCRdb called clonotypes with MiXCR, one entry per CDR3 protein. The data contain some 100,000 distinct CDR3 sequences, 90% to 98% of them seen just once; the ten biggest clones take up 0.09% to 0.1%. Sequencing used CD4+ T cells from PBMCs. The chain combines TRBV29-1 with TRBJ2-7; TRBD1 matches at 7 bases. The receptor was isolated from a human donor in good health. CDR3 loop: CSVARGFYEQYF. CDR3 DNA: TGCAGCGTTGCCAGGGGGTTCTACGAGCAGTACTTC.